These 7 T cell receptor beta chains were all obtained from the same sample, sequenced in a study of cytomegalovirus exposure and HLA in healthy donors (dated by TCRdb to about 2017). The library was made by the immunoSEQ multiplex PCR assay. For the multiplex PCR, a mixture combining 60 forward primers for TCR Vbeta segments and 13 reverse primers for TCR Jbeta segments was used. As stored in TCRdb, this immuneACCESS dataset retains in-frame rearrangements with V and J assigned. A fraction of the clones does not appear; measured against another copy, unresolved V genes explain less than half of the discrepancy, and the remainder lacks a known reason. For this sample there are fewer than 140,000 clones; roughly 82% appear just once. The top ten clones comprise 2.5% to 3% of the sample. Sequenced: PBMCs. The receptor set was obtained from a male donor in good health and CMV-seropositive.

The chain combines TRBV18 with TRBJ1-1, with a possible D match to TRBD1 (5 bases). CDR3 size: 16 residues. V was pared by 2 bases and J by 0 bases, with 13 bases between. Germline CDR1 KGHSH, CDR2 LQKENI. In DNA, the CDR3 is TGTGCCAGCTCACCAATCGATGGCAGGGTGAACACTGAAGCTTTCTTT. This encodes CASSPIDGRVNTEAFF.

The chain uses TRBV28 and TRBJ1-1; D is unresolved. Germline loops: CDR1 MDHEN, CDR2 SYDVKM. This CDR3 spans 13 amino acids. V lost 4 bases, J lost 10 bases, and 16 bases lay in between. The DNA of the CDR3 is TGTGCCAGCAGTTCCGACCGCCATCAGGTAGCTTTCTTT. Translating gives CASSSDRHQVAFF.

The rearrangement uses TRBV7-8 and TRBJ1-2; 8 positions agree with TRBD1. CDR1 SGHVS and CDR2 FQNEAQ come from the germline V gene. The CDR3 runs to 17 residues. V shed 0 bases, J shed 6 bases, and the junction held 12 bases outside the gene matches. The chain's CDR3 is CASSLAIRGQGGDGYTF. Written as DNA, the CDR3 is TGTGCCAGCAGCTTAGCGATTCGTGGACAGGGAGGCGATGGCTACACCTTC. The full variable domain, its missing parts supplied by reference TRBV7-8 and TRBJ1-2, is GAGVSQSPRYKVAKRGQDVALRCDPISGHVSLFWYQQALGQGPEFLTYFQNEAQLDKSGLPSDRFFAERPEGSVSTLKIQRTQQEDSAVYLCASSLAIRGQGGDGYTFGSGTRLTVV.

This clone was seen a few times. This chain joins TRBV27 and TRBJ2-5, with TRBD1 matching over 8 bases. This CDR3 is built from 16 residues. The germline CDR1 and CDR2 sequences are MNHEY and SMNVEV (reference sequence). Trimming cost V 0 bases and J 3 bases; bases outside gene matches: 6. This CDR3 is CASSLSSLTGEETQYF. As DNA, the CDR3 is TGTGCCAGCAGTTTATCATCCCTGACAGGGGAAGAGACCCAGTACTTC.

This rearrangement joins TRBV19 to TRBJ2-3; a possible D gene is TRBD2 (5 bases). Germline assignment: CDR1 LNHDA and CDR2 SQIVND (reference sequence). The length of the CDR3 is 16 residues. The V end was cut by 5 bases, the J end by 2 bases, with 17 bases between. The CDR3 sequence is CASSQYLAEDTDTQYF. In DNA form, the CDR3 reads TGTGCCAGTAGTCAGTACCTAGCTGAAGACACAGATACGCAGTATTTT.

This chain links TRBV5-1 with TRBJ2-7, with TRBD2 identical over 11 bases. CDR1 is SGHRS, CDR2 YFSETQ, per germline. J was trimmed by 7 bases and V by 4 bases; bases with no gene match: 10. The CDR3 is 15 amino acids. CDR3 DNA sequence: TGCGCCAGCAGCGAGACTAGCGGGGCCGGTAGTGAGCAGTACTTC. As protein: CASSETSGAGSEQYF.

This clone was observed a handful of times. The chain has TRBV18 and TRBJ2-7; 10 bases fit TRBD2. Germline V CDR1 and CDR2: KGHSH, LQKENI. Unmatched junction bases numbered 2, after V lost 5 bases and J lost 7 bases. The CDR3 sequence is 12 residues long. CDR3 amino acids: CASSGTSEEQYF. CDR3 nucleotides: TGTGCCAGCTCAGGGACTAGCGAGGAGCAGTACTTC.